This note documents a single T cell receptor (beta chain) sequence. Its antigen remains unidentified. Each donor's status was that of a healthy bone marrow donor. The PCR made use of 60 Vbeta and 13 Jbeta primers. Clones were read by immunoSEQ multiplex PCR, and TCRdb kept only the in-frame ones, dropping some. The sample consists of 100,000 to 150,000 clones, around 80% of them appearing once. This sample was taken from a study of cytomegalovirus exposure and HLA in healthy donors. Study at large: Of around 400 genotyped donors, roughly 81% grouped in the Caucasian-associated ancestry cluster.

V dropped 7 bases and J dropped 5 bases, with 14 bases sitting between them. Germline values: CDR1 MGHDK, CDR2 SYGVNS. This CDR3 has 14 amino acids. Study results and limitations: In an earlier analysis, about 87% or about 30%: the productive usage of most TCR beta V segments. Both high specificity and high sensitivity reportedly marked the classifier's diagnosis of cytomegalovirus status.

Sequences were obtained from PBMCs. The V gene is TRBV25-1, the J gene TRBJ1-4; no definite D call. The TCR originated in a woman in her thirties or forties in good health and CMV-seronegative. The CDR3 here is CASTPSRSNEKLFF. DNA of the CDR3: TGTGCCAGCACCCCATCTCGGTCCAATGAAAAACTGTTTTTT. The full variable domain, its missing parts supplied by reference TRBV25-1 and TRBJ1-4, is EADIYQTPRYLVIGTGKKITLECSQTMGHDKMYWYQQDPGMELHLIHYSYGVNSTEKGDLSSESTVSRIRTEHFPLTLESARPSHTSQYLCASTPSRSNEKLFFGSGTQLSVL.